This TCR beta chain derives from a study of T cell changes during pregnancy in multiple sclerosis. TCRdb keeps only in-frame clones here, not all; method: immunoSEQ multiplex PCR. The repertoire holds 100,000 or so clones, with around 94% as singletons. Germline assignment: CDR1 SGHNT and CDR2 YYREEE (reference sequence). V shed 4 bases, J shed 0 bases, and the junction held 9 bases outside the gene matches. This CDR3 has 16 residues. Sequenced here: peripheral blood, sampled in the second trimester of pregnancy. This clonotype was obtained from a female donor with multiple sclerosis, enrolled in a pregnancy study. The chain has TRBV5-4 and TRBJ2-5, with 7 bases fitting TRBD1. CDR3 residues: CASSLYRGRYQETQYF. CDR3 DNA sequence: TGTGCCAGCAGCCTGTACAGGGGAAGGTACCAAGAGACCCAGTACTTC.